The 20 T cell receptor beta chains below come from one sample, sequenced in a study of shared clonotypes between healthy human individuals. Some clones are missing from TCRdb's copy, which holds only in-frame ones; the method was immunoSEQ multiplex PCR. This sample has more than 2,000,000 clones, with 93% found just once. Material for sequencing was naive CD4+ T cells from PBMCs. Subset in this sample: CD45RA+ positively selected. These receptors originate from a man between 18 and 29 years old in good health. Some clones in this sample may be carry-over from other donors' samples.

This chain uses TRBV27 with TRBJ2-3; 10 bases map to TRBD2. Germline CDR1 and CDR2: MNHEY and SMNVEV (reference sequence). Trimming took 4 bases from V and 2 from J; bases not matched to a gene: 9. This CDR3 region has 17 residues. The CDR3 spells CASSSPGSGRATDTQYF. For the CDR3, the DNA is TGTGCCAGCAGTTCCCCCGGGAGCGGGAGGGCCACAGATACGCAGTATTTT.

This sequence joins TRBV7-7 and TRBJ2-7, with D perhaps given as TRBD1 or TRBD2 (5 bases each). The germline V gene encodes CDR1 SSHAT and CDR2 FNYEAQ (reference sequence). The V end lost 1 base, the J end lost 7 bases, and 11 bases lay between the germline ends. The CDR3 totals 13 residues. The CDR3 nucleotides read TGTGCCAGCAGCTTAGAACAGAGGGGAGAGCAGTACTTC. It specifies CASSLEQRGEQYF.

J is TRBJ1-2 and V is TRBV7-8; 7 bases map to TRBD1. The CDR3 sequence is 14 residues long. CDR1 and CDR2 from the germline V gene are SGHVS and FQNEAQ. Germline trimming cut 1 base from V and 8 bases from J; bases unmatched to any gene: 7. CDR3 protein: CASSLGSPGQGYTF. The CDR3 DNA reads TGTGCCAGCAGCTTAGGGTCGCCGGGACAGGGCTACACCTTC.

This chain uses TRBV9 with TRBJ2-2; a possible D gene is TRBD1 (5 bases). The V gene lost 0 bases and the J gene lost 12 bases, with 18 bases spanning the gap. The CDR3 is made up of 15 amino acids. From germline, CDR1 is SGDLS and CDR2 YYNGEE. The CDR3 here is CASSVDGIAGSKLFF. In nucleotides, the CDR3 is TGTGCCAGCAGCGTAGATGGGATCGCAGGGTCGAAGCTGTTTTTT.

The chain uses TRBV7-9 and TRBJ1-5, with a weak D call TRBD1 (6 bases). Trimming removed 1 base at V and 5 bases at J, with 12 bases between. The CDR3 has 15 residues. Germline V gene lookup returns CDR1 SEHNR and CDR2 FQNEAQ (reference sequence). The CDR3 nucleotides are TGTGCCAGCAGCTTAGTGACAGGCAGTCATCAGCCCCAGCATTTT. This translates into CASSLVTGSHQPQHF.

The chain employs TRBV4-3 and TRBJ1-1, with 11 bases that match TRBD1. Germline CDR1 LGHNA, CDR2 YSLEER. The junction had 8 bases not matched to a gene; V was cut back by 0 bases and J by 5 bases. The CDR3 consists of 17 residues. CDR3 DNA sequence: TGCGCCAGCAGCCAAGATTTTCTTGGGACAGGGGGGACTGAAGCTTTCTTT. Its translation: CASSQDFLGTGGTEAFF.

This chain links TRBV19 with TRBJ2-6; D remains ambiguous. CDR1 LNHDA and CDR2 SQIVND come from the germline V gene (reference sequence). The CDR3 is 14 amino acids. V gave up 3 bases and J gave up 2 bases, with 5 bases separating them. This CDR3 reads CASSIWAGANVLTF. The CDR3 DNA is TGTGCCAGTAGTATCTGGGCTGGGGCCAACGTCCTGACTTTC.

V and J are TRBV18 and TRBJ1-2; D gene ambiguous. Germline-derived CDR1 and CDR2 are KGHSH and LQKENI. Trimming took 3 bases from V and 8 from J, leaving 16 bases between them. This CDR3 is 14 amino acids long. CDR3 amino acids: CASSPEAALEGYTF. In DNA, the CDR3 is TGTGCCAGCTCACCGGAGGCAGCGCTTGAGGGCTACACCTTC.

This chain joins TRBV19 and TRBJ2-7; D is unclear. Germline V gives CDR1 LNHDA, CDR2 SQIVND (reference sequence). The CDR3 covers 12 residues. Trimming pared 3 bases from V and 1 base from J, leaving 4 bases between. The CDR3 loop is CASSIGSYEQYF. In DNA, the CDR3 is TGTGCCAGTAGTATTGGTTCCTACGAGCAGTACTTC.

CDR3 DNA: TGTGCCAGCAGCTCCGACACTGCGGGGAGCGAAGGCGACGAGCAGTACTTC. Amino acid sequence: CASSSDTAGSEGDEQYF. V gene TRBV7-6 combines with J gene TRBJ2-7; D perhaps matches TRBD2 (6 bases). CDR3 size: 17 residues. Per the germline V gene, CDR1 is SGHVS and CDR2 is FNYEAQ. The germline V and J ends were trimmed by 4 bases and 5 bases, with 24 bases remaining between them.

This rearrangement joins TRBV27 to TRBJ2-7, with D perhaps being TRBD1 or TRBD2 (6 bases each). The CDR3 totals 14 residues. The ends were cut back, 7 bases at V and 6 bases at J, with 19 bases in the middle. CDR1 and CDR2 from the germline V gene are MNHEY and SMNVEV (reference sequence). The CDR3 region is CASKWGAQRPEQYF. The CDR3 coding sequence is TGTGCCAGCAAATGGGGGGCGCAACGTCCCGAGCAGTACTTC.

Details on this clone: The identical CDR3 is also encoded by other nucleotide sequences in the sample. The CDR3 DNA is TGTGCCAGCAGTTACTCGGGGCCGAATGAAAAACTGTTTTTT. It codes for CASSYSGPNEKLFF. This chain uses TRBV6-5 with TRBJ1-4; maybe TRBD1 (5 bases). V lost 0 bases and J lost 5, with 7 bases in between. This CDR3 is 14 amino acids long. Per germline, CDR1 MNHEY and CDR2 SVGAGI.

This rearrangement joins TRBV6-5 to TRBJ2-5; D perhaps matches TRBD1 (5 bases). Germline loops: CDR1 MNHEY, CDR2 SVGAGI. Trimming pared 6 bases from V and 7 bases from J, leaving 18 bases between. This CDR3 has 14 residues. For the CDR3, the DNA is TGTGCCAGCAGGCACGGCATTTCCCAGGGGACCCAGTACTTC. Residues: CASRHGISQGTQYF.

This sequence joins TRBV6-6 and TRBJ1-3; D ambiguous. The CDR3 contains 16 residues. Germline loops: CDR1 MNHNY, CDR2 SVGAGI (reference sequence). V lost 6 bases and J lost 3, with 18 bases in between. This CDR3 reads CASRSVTSSRGNTIYF. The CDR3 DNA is TGTGCCAGCAGATCTGTTACGTCTTCTCGTGGAAACACCATATATTTT.

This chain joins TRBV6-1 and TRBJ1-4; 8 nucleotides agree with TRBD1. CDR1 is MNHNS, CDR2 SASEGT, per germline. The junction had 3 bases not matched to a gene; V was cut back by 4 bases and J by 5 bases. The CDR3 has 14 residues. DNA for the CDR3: TGTGCCAGCAGTGTATCAGGGGGCAATGAAAAACTGTTTTTT. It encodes CASSVSGGNEKLFF.

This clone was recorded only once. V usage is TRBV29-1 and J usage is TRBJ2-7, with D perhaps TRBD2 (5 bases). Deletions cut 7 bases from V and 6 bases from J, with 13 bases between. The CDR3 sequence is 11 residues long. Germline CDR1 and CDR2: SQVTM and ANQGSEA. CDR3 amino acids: CSAEVYGEQYF. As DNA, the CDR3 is TGCAGCGCGGAGGTCTACGGCGAGCAGTACTTC.

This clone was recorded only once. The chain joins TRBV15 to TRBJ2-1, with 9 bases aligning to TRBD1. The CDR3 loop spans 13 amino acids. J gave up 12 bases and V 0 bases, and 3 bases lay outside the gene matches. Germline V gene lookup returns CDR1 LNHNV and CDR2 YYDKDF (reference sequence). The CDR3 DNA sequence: TGTGCCACCAGCAGAGATGTGGACAGGGGGCAGTTCTTC. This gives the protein CATSRDVDRGQFF.

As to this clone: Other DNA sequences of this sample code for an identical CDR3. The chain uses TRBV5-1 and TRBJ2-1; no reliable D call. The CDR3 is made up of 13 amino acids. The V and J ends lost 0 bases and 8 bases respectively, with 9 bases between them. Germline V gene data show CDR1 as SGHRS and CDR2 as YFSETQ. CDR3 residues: CASSLGYRDEQFF. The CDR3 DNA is TGCGCCAGCAGCTTGGGCTATCGGGATGAGCAGTTCTTC.

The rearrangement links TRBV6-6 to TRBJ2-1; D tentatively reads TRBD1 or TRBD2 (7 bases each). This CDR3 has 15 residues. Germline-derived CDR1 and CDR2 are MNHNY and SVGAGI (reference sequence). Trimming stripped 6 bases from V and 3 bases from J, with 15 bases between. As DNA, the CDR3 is TGTGCCAGCAGCCTCGGGGGGACAGTCTACAATGAGCAGTTCTTC. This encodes CASSLGGTVYNEQFF.

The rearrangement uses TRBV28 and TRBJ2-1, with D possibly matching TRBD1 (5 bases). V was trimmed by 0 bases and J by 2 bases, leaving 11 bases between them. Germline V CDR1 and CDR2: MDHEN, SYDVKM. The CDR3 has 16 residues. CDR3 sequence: CASSLWQGRAYNEQFF. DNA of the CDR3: TGTGCCAGCAGTTTATGGCAGGGAAGAGCCTACAATGAGCAGTTCTTC. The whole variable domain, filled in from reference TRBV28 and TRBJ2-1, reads DVKVTQSSRYLVKRTGEKVFLECVQDMDHENMFWYRQDPGLGLRLIYFSYDVKMKEKGDIPEGYSVSREKKERFSLILESASTNQTSMYLCASSLWQGRAYNEQFFGPGTRLTVL.